The TCR beta chain described here comes from a study of OX40 agonist ivuxolimab in advanced cancers. Germline CDR1 and CDR2: SGHAT and FQNNGV. V lost 4 bases, J lost 5 bases, and 12 bases lay in between. The CDR3 loop spans 14 amino acids. Only in-frame clones appear in the TCRdb table, and some are missing; sequencing was by immunoSEQ multiplex PCR. Of approximately 58,000 clones listed, approximately 79% were seen once; the top ten hold approximately 2.2%. The source material was CD4+ or CD8+ T cells sorted from blood, sampled in a trial of the OX40 agonist ivuxolimab. The chain couples TRBV11-2 to TRBJ2-1; no firm D call. The source of this sequence is an adult with an advanced solid tumor such as melanoma, head and neck, liver or kidney cancer. This chain's CDR3 is CASSYPLNDNEQFF. The CDR3 nucleotides read TGTGCCAGCAGCTACCCTTTGAACGACAATGAGCAGTTCTTC.